Presented here are 23 T cell receptor beta chains from one specimen sequenced in a study of OX40 agonist ivuxolimab in advanced cancers. Sequencing used immunoSEQ multiplex PCR; TCRdb keeps in-frame clones, though not all of them. The repertoire includes 50,000 or so clones, roughly nine tenths of them detected once, and 6.5% to 7.5% sits in the top ten. This sample comprised CD4+ or CD8+ T cells sorted from blood, obtained in a trial of the OX40 agonist ivuxolimab. All receptors come from an adult with an advanced solid tumor such as melanoma, head and neck, liver or kidney cancer.

This clone was seen a few times. The J gene is TRBJ2-5, the V gene TRBV6-5, with 10 bases that match TRBD1. The CDR3 is 15 amino acids. V shed 7 bases, J shed 7 bases, and the junction held 12 bases outside the gene matches. Germline-derived CDR1 and CDR2 are MNHEY and SVGAGI. Here the CDR3 DNA reads TGTGCCAGCACCCGTGGACAGGGGGATAAGGGGACCCAGTACTTC. Protein product: CASTRGQGDKGTQYF.

The chain combines TRBV29-1 with TRBJ2-5; 8 bases fit TRBD2. V trimming: 6 bases; J trimming: 2 bases; junction bases outside the gene matches: 14. Germline CDR1 SQVTM, CDR2 ANQGSEA. The CDR3 is 16 amino acids. The CDR3 spells CSVDAYRSGAQETQYF. In nucleotides, the CDR3 is TGCAGCGTCGATGCCTACCGTAGCGGGGCTCAAGAGACCCAGTACTTC.

This clone was recorded once. The J gene is TRBJ2-1, the V gene TRBV7-6; D may correspond to TRBD1 or TRBD2 (5 bases each). V lost 2 bases to trimming and J lost 8 bases, with 13 bases between them. Germline assignment: CDR1 SGHVS and CDR2 FNYEAQ. CDR3 length equals 14 residues. The CDR3 region is CASSLRRVRDEQFF. The CDR3 DNA reads as TGTGCCAGCAGCTTACGCAGGGTGAGGGATGAGCAGTTCTTC.

This clone came up once. The rearrangement joins TRBV18 to TRBJ1-1; no clear D. Trimming cost V 5 bases and J 2 bases, with 9 bases left between them. Per the germline V gene, CDR1 is KGHSH and CDR2 is LQKENI. There are 13 residues in the CDR3. The CDR3 here is CASSSSENTEAFF. The CDR3 nucleotides read TGTGCCAGCTCATCCTCCGAAAACACTGAAGCTTTCTTT. Based on the CDR3 plus reference TRBV18 and TRBJ1-1, the full variable domain is NAGVMQNPRHLVRRRGQEARLRCSPMKGHSHVYWYRQLPEEGLKFMVYLQKENIIDESGMPKERFSAEFPKEGPSILRIQQVVRGDSAAYFCASSSSENTEAFFGQGTRLTVV.

V usage is TRBV5-1 and J usage is TRBJ2-5; weak D call: TRBD1 (5 bases). In germline, CDR1 is SGHRS, CDR2 YFSETQ. With 4 bases removed from V and 2 bases from J, the gap between germline ends came to 24 bases. The CDR3 loop spans 18 amino acids. The CDR3 loop is CASSQSPATGQRQETQYF. CDR3 DNA sequence: TGCGCCAGCAGCCAGTCACCGGCCACCGGACAAAGACAAGAGACCCAGTACTTC.

V gene TRBV29-1 combines with J gene TRBJ2-7; perhaps TRBD1 as D (5 bases). Germline assignment: CDR1 SQVTM and CDR2 ANQGSEA. With 6 bases removed from V and 7 bases from J, the gap between germline ends came to 10 bases. CDR3 size: 10 residues. In nucleotides, the CDR3 is TGCAGCGTAATGGACATTGAGCAGTACTTC. Translating it yields CSVMDIEQYF.

A few counts support this clone. This chain uses TRBV4-2 with TRBJ1-5; D is undetermined. Per the germline V gene, CDR1 is LGHNA and CDR2 is YNFKEQ. The V end lost 4 bases, the J end lost 0 bases, and 13 bases lay between the germline ends. The CDR3 totals 16 residues. CDR3 loop: CASSPSPVDSNQPQHF. For the CDR3, the DNA is TGTGCCAGCAGCCCTTCCCCGGTGGATAGCAATCAGCCCCAGCATTTT.

Only one count was recorded for this clone. One end of the junction varies from germline; a read error may be responsible. The chain couples TRBV19 to TRBJ2-5; D remains ambiguous. From germline, CDR1 is LNHDA and CDR2 SQIVND (reference sequence). This CDR3 has 16 amino acids. CDR3 in amino acids: CASSPTRSSDRTPYNF. In nucleotides, the CDR3 is TGTGCCAGTAGTCCCACACGTTCCAGCGATAGGACCCCCTATAACTTC.

The V and J genes are TRBV11-2 and TRBJ1-1, with D unclear. Germline-derived CDR1 and CDR2 are SGHAT and FQNNGV. This CDR3 has 17 residues. Trimming shortened V by 5 bases and J by 0 bases, and 19 bases separated the two germline ends. The CDR3 protein is CASSRARSLLVNTEAFF. DNA of the CDR3: TGTGCCAGCAGCCGCGCCCGGTCCCTTCTGGTGAACACTGAAGCTTTCTTT.

The chain carries TRBV30 and TRBJ1-5; the match to TRBD1 covers 7 bases. V trimming: 2 bases; J trimming: 7 bases; junction bases outside the gene matches: 5. Germline-derived CDR1 and CDR2 are GTSNPN and SVGIG (reference sequence). There are 13 residues in the CDR3. CDR3 coding DNA: TGTGCCTGGAGTTTACAGGGGAGCCAGCCCCAGCATTTT. Translating gives CAWSLQGSQPQHF.

This clone was counted a single time. V is TRBV21-1 and J is TRBJ1-5. TRBV21-1 is noted as a pseudogene. This CDR3 contains 18 residues. The CDR3 loop is CASTTNMADLRSNQPQHF. In DNA, the CDR3 is TGTGCCAGCACCACAAATATGGCGGACCTGAGAAGCAATCAGCCCCAGCATTTT.

The CDR3 region is CASSLLDRGAGANVLTF. CDR3 in DNA: TGTGCCAGCAGCTTATTGGACAGGGGAGCGGGGGCCAACGTCCTGACTTTC. The chain uses TRBV5-6 and TRBJ2-6; 9 bases match TRBD1. Germline loops: CDR1 SGHDT, CDR2 YYEEEE. With V trimmed by 2 bases and J by 4 bases, 7 bases remained unmatched. This CDR3 region has 17 residues.

The CDR3 DNA is TGTGCCTGGAGCAGGGGGACAGGGGGCACTGAAGCTTTCTTT. Residues: CAWSRGTGGTEAFF. The chain combines TRBV30 with TRBJ1-1; 11 bases match TRBD1. V gave up 3 bases and J gave up 4 bases; unmatched junction bases: 4. The CDR3 spans 14 residues. CDR1 and CDR2 (germline): GTSNPN, SVGIG (reference sequence). The complete variable domain, with remaining parts taken from reference TRBV30 and TRBJ1-1, reads SQTIHQWPATLVQPVGSPLSLECTVEGTSNPNLYWYRQAAGRGLQLLFYSVGIGQISSEVPQNLSASRPQDRQFILSSKKLLLSDSGFYLCAWSRGTGGTEAFFGQGTRLTVV.

The V call is TRBV27, the J call TRBJ1-4; TRBD1 might be the D (5 bases). The CDR3 totals 13 residues. The germline gives CDR1 MNHEY, CDR2 SMNVEV (reference sequence). V was pared by 2 bases and J by 8 bases, with 9 bases between. The CDR3 spells CASSLDGGEKLFF. The CDR3 coding sequence is TGTGCCAGCAGTTTAGACGGGGGGGAAAAACTGTTTTTT.

This sequence joins TRBV5-1 and TRBJ2-1, with 14 bases matching TRBD2. CDR3 length equals 20 residues. Germline V gene sequence: CDR1 SGHRS, CDR2 YFSETQ. Unmatched junction bases numbered 11, after V lost 1 base and J lost 2 bases. CDR3 amino acids: CASSLTVTSGGVGTYNEQFF. CDR3 in DNA: TGCGCCAGCAGCTTGACCGTGACTAGCGGGGGGGTAGGAACCTACAATGAGCAGTTCTTC.

V gene TRBV15 combines with J gene TRBJ1-5; TRBD1 matches at 7 bases. The CDR3 totals 17 residues. Germline trimming cut 5 bases from V and 5 bases from J; bases unmatched to any gene: 15. From germline, CDR1 is LNHNV and CDR2 YYDKDF (reference sequence). As DNA, the CDR3 is TGTGCCACCAGCGAGCCGCGCGGACAGGTGTTCTATCAGCCCCAGCATTTT. It yields the protein CATSEPRGQVFYQPQHF. Supplemented by reference TRBV15 and TRBJ1-5, the full variable domain reads DAMVIQNPRYQVTQFGKPVTLSCSQTLNHNVMYWYQQKSSQAPKLLFHYYDKDFNNEADTPDNFQSRRPNTSFCFLDIRSPGLGDTAMYLCATSEPRGQVFYQPQHFGDGTRLSIL.

The chain has TRBV27 and TRBJ1-1; possible D gene TRBD1, 5 bases. V gave up 2 bases and J gave up 1 base, with 14 bases separating them. The CDR3 covers 16 residues. The germline gives CDR1 MNHEY, CDR2 SMNVEV (reference sequence). CDR3 DNA: TGTGCCAGCAGTTTAGGGCCGGGACGTAAGAACACTGAAGCTTTCTTT. It is translated as CASSLGPGRKNTEAFF.

V is TRBV2 and J is TRBJ1-2; no clear D. Germline CDR1 and CDR2: SNHLY and FYNNEI. V shed 5 bases and J shed 3 bases, with 4 bases lying between them. This CDR3 has 11 residues. Here the CDR3 DNA reads TGTGCCAGCAGTCCGGACTATGGCTACACCTTC. Amino acid sequence: CASSPDYGYTF.

The chain recombines TRBV19 with TRBJ2-2; no reliable D call. The CDR3 spans 13 residues. Deletions cut 3 bases from V and 7 bases from J, with 9 bases between. The germline V gene has CDR1 LNHDA and CDR2 SQIVND (reference sequence). CDR3 amino acids: CASSIFQDGELFF. In DNA form, the CDR3 reads TGTGCCAGTAGTATTTTTCAGGACGGGGAGCTGTTTTTT.

V gene TRBV30 combines with J gene TRBJ2-3; D gene ambiguous. In germline, CDR1 is GTSNPN, CDR2 SVGIG (reference sequence). Trimming took off 8 bases at V and 2 bases at J, with 11 bases between the two ends. The CDR3 consists of 12 residues. The CDR3 spells CAQTRDTDTQYF. The CDR3, as DNA: TGTGCCCAAACAAGAGACACAGATACGCAGTATTTT.

The rearrangement uses TRBV10-3 and TRBJ2-1; no firm D call. The V end lost 2 bases, the J end lost 3 bases, and 11 bases lay between the germline ends. This CDR3 contains 15 residues. Per the germline V gene, CDR1 is ENHRY and CDR2 is SYGVKD. The CDR3 is CAISEESLDYNEQFF. The CDR3 nucleotides are TGTGCCATCAGTGAGGAGTCCCTAGACTACAATGAGCAGTTCTTC.

This sequence joins TRBV18 and TRBJ2-2, with D perhaps matching TRBD2 (5 bases). The germline gives CDR1 KGHSH, CDR2 LQKENI. Trimming removed 0 bases at V and 4 bases at J, with 9 bases between. CDR3 size: 15 residues. In nucleotides, the CDR3 is TGTGCCAGCTCACCACCTAACAGCGGCACCGGGGAGCTGTTTTTT. Translation: CASSPPNSGTGELFF. The complete variable domain, with remaining parts taken from reference TRBV18 and TRBJ2-2, reads NAGVMQNPRHLVRRRGQEARLRCSPMKGHSHVYWYRQLPEEGLKFMVYLQKENIIDESGMPKERFSAEFPKEGPSILRIQQVVRGDSAAYFCASSPPNSGTGELFFGEGSRLTVL.

V usage is TRBV30 and J usage is TRBJ2-4, with D possibly being TRBD1 or TRBD2 (6 bases each). The V gene's germline CDR1 is GTSNPN and CDR2 SVGIG (reference sequence). Deletions cut 8 bases from V and 5 bases from J, with 13 bases between. The CDR3 loop spans 12 amino acids. CDR3 sequence (DNA): TGTGCCCGAGGGGGGCTGGAAAACATTCAGTACTTC. Its translation is CARGGLENIQYF.